These 21 T cell receptor beta chains were all obtained from the same sample, sequenced in a study of T cell responses to AZD1222 COVID-19 vaccine. Measured with immunoSEQ multiplex PCR; TCRdb has only the in-frame clones, and not every one. Of 60,000 to 80,000 clones listed, around 90% are singletons. Sequenced here: peripheral blood, sampled on day 0 of AZD1222 vaccination. The receptors come from an adult in good health.

This sequence joins TRBV9 and TRBJ2-1, with D possibly matching TRBD2 (6 bases). This CDR3 comprises 14 residues. Between the trimmed V and J ends, which lost 4 bases and 6 bases, there was a span of 14 bases. Germline V gene data show CDR1 as SGDLS and CDR2 as YYNGEE. CDR3 sequence: CASSRPGVVNEQFF. The CDR3 nucleotides read TGTGCCAGCAGCCGTCCGGGGGTGGTCAATGAGCAGTTCTTC.

CDR3 residues: CASGLGTPGPQHF. As DNA, the CDR3 is TGTGCTAGTGGTTTGGGGACCCCGGGCCCCCAGCATTTT. The chain has TRBV12-5 and TRBJ1-5; D gene unclear. Germline CDR1 LGHNT, CDR2 FRNRAP. Trimming took 1 base from V and 10 from J, leaving 11 bases between them. The CDR3 has 13 amino acids.

This clone was detected a few times. The rearrangement uses TRBV12-5 and TRBJ1-1; D is ambiguous. Between the trimmed V and J ends, which lost 6 bases and 3 bases, there was a span of 11 bases. This CDR3 has 13 amino acids. CDR1 and CDR2 from the germline V gene are LGHNT and FRNRAP. CDR3 sequence reads: CASGLTGYTEAFF. CDR3 DNA: TGTGCTAGTGGATTGACGGGCTACACTGAAGCTTTCTTT.

The chain combines TRBV11-2 with TRBJ1-2, with D possibly TRBD1 on 5 matching bases. The V gene's germline CDR1 is SGHAT and CDR2 FQNNGV. V lost 1 base to trimming and J lost 5 bases, with 14 bases between them. The CDR3 has 15 residues. CDR3 DNA sequence: TGTGCCAGCAGCTTAGGTCCCGGGACGGGGTATGGCTACACCTTC. Protein sequence: CASSLGPGTGYGYTF.

This chain links TRBV7-2 with TRBJ2-1, with a weak D call TRBD2 (5 bases). CDR3 length: 12 amino acids. Between the trimmed V and J ends, which lost 3 bases and 10 bases, there was a span of 10 bases. Per germline, CDR1 SGHTA and CDR2 FQGNSA. The CDR3 loop is CASSFRAGEQFF. CDR3 in DNA: TGTGCCAGCAGCTTCCGGGCGGGCGAGCAGTTCTTC.

The chain employs TRBV5-1 and TRBJ2-3, with 10 bases that match TRBD2. V shed 4 bases and J 5 bases; nucleotides not matched to a gene: 10. The V gene's germline CDR1 is SGHRS and CDR2 YFSETQ. This CDR3 region has 16 residues. CDR3 DNA: TGCGCCAGCAGCGGTGGCGCTAGCGGGGGACTAGATACGCAGTATTTT. It is translated as CASSGGASGGLDTQYF.

The V and J genes are TRBV5-1 and TRBJ2-7; D gene ambiguous. Germline CDR1 SGHRS, CDR2 YFSETQ. The V end lost 4 bases, the J end lost 2 bases, and 16 bases lay between the germline ends. There are 15 residues in the CDR3. Here the CDR3 reads CASSQVGSPTYEQYF. CDR3 in DNA: TGCGCCAGCAGCCAGGTGGGCTCGCCGACCTACGAGCAGTACTTC. Combining the CDR3 with reference TRBV5-1 and TRBJ2-7 gives the whole variable domain KAGVTQTPRYLIKTRGQQVTLSCSPISGHRSVSWYQQTPGQGLQFLFEYFSETQRNKGNFPGRFSGRQFSNSRSEMNVSTLELGDSALYLCASSQVGSPTYEQYFGPGTRLTVT.

The V gene is TRBV5-1, the J gene TRBJ2-1, with 8 bases that match TRBD1. Unmatched junction bases numbered 11, after V lost 0 bases and J lost 6 bases. The germline CDR1 and CDR2 sequences are SGHRS and YFSETQ. This CDR3 has 17 residues. CDR3 DNA: TGCGCCAGCAGCTTGGTTCCCCGGACAGGGCTTCGCAATGAGCAGTTCTTC. Its protein is CASSLVPRTGLRNEQFF. Combining the CDR3 with reference TRBV5-1 and TRBJ2-1 gives the whole variable domain KAGVTQTPRYLIKTRGQQVTLSCSPISGHRSVSWYQQTPGQGLQFLFEYFSETQRNKGNFPGRFSGRQFSNSRSEMNVSTLELGDSALYLCASSLVPRTGLRNEQFFGPGTRLTVL.

The chain employs TRBV10-3 and TRBJ2-3, with 7 bases fitting TRBD1. J gave up 4 bases and V 2 bases, and 6 bases lay outside the gene matches. Germline loops: CDR1 ENHRY, CDR2 SYGVKD. The CDR3 is 15 residues long. The CDR3 DNA reads TGTGCCATCAGTGAGGGTATAGGGGGCGCAGATACGCAGTATTTT. Translation: CAISEGIGGADTQYF.

The chain is built from TRBV10-3 and TRBJ1-1; D is undetermined. The germline CDR1 and CDR2 sequences are ENHRY and SYGVKD. The V gene lost 6 bases and the J gene lost 1 base, with 9 bases spanning the gap. CDR3 length: 13 residues. CDR3 bases: TGTGCCATCAGCCTTCAGACGAACACTGAAGCTTTCTTT. This gives the protein CAISLQTNTEAFF.

The rearrangement joins TRBV27 to TRBJ1-2; the match to TRBD1 covers 7 bases. The V and J ends lost 8 bases and 4 bases, in that order; junction bases with no gene match: 10. The CDR3 is 14 amino acids. The germline V gene has CDR1 MNHEY and CDR2 SMNVEV (reference sequence). DNA of the CDR3: TGTGCCAGCCGACCCGTAGGGGGCTCCTATGGCTACACCTTC. It is translated as CASRPVGGSYGYTF.

The gene calls are TRBV20-1 and TRBJ1-5; weak D call: TRBD1 (5 bases). The length of the CDR3 is 13 residues. The germline V gene has CDR1 DFQATT and CDR2 SNEGSKA (reference sequence). V was clipped by 3 bases and J by 7 bases, with 13 bases between them. The CDR3, as DNA: TGCAGTGCTAGTCAGGGTTCTGGGCAGCCCCAGCATTTT. This translates into CSASQGSGQPQHF.

The J gene is TRBJ1-5, the V gene TRBV5-6; TRBD1 is a possible D gene (6 bases). CDR3 length equals 16 residues. The V and J ends lost 0 bases and 0 bases respectively, with 10 bases between them. Germline V gives CDR1 SGHDT, CDR2 YYEEEE. CDR3 sequence (DNA): TGTGCCAGCAGCTTGGTGGGGGCGGATAGCAATCAGCCCCAGCATTTT. Amino acid sequence: CASSLVGADSNQPQHF. Filled out from reference TRBV5-6 and TRBJ1-5, the complete variable domain reads DAGVTQSPTHLIKTRGQQVTLRCSPKSGHDTVSWYQQALGQGPQFIFQYYEEEERQRGNFPDRFSGHQFPNYSSELNVNALLLGDSALYLCASSLVGADSNQPQHFGDGTRLSIL.

This clone was recorded a few times. The rearrangement links TRBV2 to TRBJ1-2, with D perhaps matching TRBD1 (6 bases). The V gene lost 10 bases and the J gene lost 4 bases, with 16 bases spanning the gap. The germline gives CDR1 SNHLY, CDR2 FYNNEI. This CDR3 spans 13 amino acids. CDR3 amino acids: CAIHREGSYGYTF. DNA for the CDR3: TGTGCCATCCACAGGGAGGGCTCCTATGGCTACACCTTC.

J is TRBJ1-2 and V is TRBV4-1, with D hard to call. V was clipped by 5 bases and J by 10 bases, with 14 bases between them. Germline V gives CDR1 MGHRA, CDR2 YSYEKL. CDR3 size: 12 residues. This CDR3 is CASSFRTGNYTF. The CDR3 DNA follows: TGCGCCAGCAGCTTCCGCACCGGTAACTACACCTTC.

This chain joins TRBV25-1 and TRBJ1-5, with D perhaps TRBD1 (5 bases). Germline V gene lookup returns CDR1 MGHDK and CDR2 SYGVNS. The germline V and J ends were trimmed by 2 bases and 5 bases, with 13 bases remaining between them. This CDR3 region has 15 residues. CDR3 in amino acids: CASSEGGQVHQPQHF. The DNA for the CDR3 is TGTGCCAGCAGTGAAGGGGGTCAGGTTCATCAGCCCCAGCATTTT.

The rearrangement joins TRBV2 to TRBJ2-5; D may correspond to TRBD1 or TRBD2 (5 bases each). V lost 3 bases and J 9 bases, leaving 8 bases between the germline ends. The CDR3 totals 11 residues. CDR1 is SNHLY, CDR2 FYNNEI, per germline. The CDR3 loop is CASSEVGAQYF. Written as DNA, the CDR3 is TGTGCCAGCAGTGAGGTGGGGGCCCAGTACTTC.

The V and J genes are TRBV2 and TRBJ1-6, with 8 bases identical to TRBD1. The CDR3 consists of 16 residues. J lost 1 base, V lost 6 bases, and 5 bases had no gene match. Germline loops: CDR1 SNHLY, CDR2 FYNNEI. The CDR3 is CASRDRVGSYNSPLHF. The CDR3 DNA is TGTGCCAGCAGGGACAGGGTAGGATCCTATAATTCACCCCTCCACTTT.

The CDR3 DNA reads as TGTGCCAGCAGCTTGGTCAGGGCTTCACCCCTCCACTTT. Translated, it gives CASSLVRASPLHF. V and J are TRBV5-6 and TRBJ1-6; D possibly corresponds to TRBD1 (5 bases). Germline V lookup: CDR1 SGHDT, CDR2 YYEEEE. V was cut by 0 bases and J by 9 bases, with 7 bases left in between. The CDR3 loop spans 13 amino acids.

CDR3 nucleotide sequence: TGTGCCAGCAGCCAAGGGCCCCCCTCTTCGCGGGGGGGCTACAAGGGCGGGGAGCTGTTTTTT. Amino acid sequence: CASSQGPPSSRGGYKGGELFF. This chain uses TRBV3-1 (or the pseudogene TRBV3-2) with TRBJ2-2; the match to TRBD2 covers 9 bases. Germline V CDR1 and CDR2: LGHDT, YNNKEL (reference sequence). Trimming removed 1 base from V and 7 bases from J; junction bases left unmatched: 22. The CDR3 is 21 amino acids.

The rearrangement joins TRBV30 to TRBJ1-5, with D possibly TRBD1 on 6 matching bases. Germline V lookup: CDR1 GTSNPN, CDR2 SVGIG (reference sequence). Trimming cost V 1 base and J 4 bases, with 14 bases left between them. There are 15 residues in the CDR3. Here the CDR3 DNA reads TGTGCCTGGAGTGCCCAACAGGGCGGGAATCAGCCCCAGCATTTT. It encodes CAWSAQQGGNQPQHF.